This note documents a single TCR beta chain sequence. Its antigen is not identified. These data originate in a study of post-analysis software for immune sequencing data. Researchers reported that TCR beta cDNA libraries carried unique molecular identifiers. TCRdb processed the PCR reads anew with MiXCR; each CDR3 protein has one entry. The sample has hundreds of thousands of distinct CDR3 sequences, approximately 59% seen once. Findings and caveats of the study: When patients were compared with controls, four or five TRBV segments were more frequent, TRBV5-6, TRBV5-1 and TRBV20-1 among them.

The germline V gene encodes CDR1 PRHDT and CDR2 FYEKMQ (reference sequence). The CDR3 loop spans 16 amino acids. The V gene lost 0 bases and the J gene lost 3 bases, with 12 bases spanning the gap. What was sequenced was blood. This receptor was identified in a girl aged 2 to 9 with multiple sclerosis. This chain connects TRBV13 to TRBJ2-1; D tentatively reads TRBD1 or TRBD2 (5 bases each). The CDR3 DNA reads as TGTGCCAGCAGCTTAGGCCTGGGGGACGTCTACAATGAGCAGTTCTTC. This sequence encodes CASSLGLGDVYNEQFF.